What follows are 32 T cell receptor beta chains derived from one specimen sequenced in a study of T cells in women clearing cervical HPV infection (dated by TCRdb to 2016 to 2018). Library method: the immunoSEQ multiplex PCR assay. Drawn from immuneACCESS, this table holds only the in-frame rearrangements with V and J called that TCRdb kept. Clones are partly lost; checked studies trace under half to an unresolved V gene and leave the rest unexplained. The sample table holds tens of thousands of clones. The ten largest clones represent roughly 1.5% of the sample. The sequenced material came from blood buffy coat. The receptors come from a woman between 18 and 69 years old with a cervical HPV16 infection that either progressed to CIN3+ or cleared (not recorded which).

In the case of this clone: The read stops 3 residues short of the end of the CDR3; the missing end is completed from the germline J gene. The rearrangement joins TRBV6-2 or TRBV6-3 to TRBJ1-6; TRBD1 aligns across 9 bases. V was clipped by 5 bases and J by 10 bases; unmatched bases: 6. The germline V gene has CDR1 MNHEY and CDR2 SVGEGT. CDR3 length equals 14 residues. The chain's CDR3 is CASSRTGGASPLHF. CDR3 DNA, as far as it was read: TGTGCCAGCAGTCGAACAGGGGGCGCCTCACCC.

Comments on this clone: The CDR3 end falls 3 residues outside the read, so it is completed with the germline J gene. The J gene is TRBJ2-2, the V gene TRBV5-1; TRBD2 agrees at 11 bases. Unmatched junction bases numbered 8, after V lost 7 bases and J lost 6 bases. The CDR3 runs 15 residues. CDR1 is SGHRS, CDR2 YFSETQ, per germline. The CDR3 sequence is CASGTSGSTAGELFF. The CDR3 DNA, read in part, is TGCGCCAGCGGCACTAGCGGGAGCACAGCCGGGGAG.

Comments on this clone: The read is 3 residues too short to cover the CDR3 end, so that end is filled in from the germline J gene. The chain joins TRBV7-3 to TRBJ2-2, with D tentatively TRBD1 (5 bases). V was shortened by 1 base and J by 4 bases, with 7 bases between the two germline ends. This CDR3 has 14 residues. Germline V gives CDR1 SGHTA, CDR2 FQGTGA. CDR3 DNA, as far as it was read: TGTGCCAGCAGCTTAAGCAGGGTCACCGGGGAG. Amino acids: CASSLSRVTGE. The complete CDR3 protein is CASSLSRVTGELFF.

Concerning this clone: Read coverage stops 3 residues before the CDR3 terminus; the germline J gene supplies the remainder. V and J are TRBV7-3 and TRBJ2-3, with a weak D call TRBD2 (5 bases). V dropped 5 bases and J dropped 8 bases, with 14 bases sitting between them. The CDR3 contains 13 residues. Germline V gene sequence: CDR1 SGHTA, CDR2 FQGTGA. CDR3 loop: CASSPQATSTQYF. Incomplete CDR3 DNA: TGTGCCAGCAGCCCCCAGGCTACTAGTACG.

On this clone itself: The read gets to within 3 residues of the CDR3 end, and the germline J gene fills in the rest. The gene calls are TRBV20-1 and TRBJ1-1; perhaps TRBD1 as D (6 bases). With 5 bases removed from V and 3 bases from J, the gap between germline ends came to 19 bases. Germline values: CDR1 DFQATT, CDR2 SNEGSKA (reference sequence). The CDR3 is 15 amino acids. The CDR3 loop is CSAYNPTGTDTEAFF. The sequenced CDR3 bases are TGCAGTGCTTATAACCCCACAGGGACGGACACTGAA.

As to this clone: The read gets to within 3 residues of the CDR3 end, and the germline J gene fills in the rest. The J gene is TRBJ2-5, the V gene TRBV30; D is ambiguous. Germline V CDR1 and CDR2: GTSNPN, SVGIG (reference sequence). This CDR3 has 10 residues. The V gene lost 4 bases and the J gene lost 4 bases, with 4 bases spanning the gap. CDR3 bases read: TGTGCCTGGAAGGGAGAGACC. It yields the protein CAWKGET. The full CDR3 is CAWKGETQYF.

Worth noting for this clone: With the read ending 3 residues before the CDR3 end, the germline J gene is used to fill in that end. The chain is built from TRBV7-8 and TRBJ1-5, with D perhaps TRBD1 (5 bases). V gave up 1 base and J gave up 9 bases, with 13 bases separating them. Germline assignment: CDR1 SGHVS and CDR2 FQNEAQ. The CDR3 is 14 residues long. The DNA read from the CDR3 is TGTGCCAGCAGCTTAGAGGCAGGGCGAGGGCCC. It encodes CASSLEAGRGP. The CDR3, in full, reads CASSLEAGRGPQHF.

The part of the CDR3 DNA that was read is TGTGCCAGCAGCTTAGAAGACAGTTACTATGGC. This translates into CASSLEDSYYG. The CDR3 as a whole reads CASSLEDSYYGYTF. The chain is built from TRBV7-9 and TRBJ1-2; weak D call: TRBD1 (5 bases). With the read ending 3 residues before the CDR3 end, the germline J gene is used to fill in that end. This CDR3 has 14 amino acids. CDR1 and CDR2 from the germline V gene are SEHNR and FQNEAQ (reference sequence). V lost 1 base to trimming and J lost 3 bases, with 9 bases between them.

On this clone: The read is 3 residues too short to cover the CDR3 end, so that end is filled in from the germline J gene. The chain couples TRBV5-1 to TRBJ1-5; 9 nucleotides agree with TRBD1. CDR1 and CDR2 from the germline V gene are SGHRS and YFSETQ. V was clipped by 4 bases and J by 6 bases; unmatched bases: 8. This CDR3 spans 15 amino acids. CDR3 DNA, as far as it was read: TGCGCCAGCAGCGAACAGGGGGCCCCTGGTCAGCCC. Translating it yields CASSEQGAPGQP. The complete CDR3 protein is CASSEQGAPGQPQHF.

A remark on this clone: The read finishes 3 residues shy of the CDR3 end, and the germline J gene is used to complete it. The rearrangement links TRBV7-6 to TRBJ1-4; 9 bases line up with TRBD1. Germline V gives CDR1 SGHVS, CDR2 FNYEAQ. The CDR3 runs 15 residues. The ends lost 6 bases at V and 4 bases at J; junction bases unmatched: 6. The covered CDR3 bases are TGTGCCAGCAGTGCACAGGGGGCCGGTAATGAAAAA. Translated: CASSAQGAGNEK. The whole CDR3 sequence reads CASSAQGAGNEKLFF.

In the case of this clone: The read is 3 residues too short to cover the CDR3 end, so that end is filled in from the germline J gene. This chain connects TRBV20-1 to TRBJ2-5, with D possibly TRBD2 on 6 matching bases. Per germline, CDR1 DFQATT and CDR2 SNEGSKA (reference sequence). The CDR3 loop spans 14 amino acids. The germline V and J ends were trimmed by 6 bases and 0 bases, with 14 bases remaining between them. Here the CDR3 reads CSAPISGNQETQYF. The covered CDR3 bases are TGCAGTGCCCCGATTAGCGGCAACCAAGAGACC.

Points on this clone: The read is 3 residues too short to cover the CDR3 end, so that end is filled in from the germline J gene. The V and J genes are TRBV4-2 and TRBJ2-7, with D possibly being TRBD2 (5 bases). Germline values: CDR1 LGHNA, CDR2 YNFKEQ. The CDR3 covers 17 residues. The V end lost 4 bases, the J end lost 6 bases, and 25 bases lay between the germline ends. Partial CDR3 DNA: TGTGCCAGCAGCCTTTCAGGATCGACCGAGGGTGGATCCGAG. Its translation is CASSLSGSTEGGSE. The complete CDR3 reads CASSLSGSTEGGSEQYF.

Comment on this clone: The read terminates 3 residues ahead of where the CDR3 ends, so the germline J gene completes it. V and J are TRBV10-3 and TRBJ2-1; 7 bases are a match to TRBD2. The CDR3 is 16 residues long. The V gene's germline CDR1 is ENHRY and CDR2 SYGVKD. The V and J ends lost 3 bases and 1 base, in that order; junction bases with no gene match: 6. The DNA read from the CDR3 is TGTGCCATCAGTGATCCGACTAGCAGTTCCTACAATGAG. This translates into CAISDPTSSSYNE. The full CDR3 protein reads CAISDPTSSSYNEQFF.

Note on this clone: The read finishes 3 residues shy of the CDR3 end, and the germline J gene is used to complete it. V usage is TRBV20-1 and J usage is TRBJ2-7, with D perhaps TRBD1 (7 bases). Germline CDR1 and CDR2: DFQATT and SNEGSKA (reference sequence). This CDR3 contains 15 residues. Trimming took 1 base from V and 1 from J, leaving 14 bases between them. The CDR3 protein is CSARAGGSGSYEQYF. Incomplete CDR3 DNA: TGCAGTGCTAGAGCAGGGGGGTCAGGGTCCTACGAG.

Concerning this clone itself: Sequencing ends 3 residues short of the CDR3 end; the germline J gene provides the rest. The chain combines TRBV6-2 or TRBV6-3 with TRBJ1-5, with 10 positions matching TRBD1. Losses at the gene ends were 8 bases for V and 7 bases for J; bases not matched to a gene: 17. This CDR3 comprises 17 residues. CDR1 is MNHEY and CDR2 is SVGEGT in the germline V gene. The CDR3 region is CASRPPQGQGDLQPQHF. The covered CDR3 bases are TGTGCCAGCCGCCCACCCCAAGGACAGGGGGATCTGCAGCCC.

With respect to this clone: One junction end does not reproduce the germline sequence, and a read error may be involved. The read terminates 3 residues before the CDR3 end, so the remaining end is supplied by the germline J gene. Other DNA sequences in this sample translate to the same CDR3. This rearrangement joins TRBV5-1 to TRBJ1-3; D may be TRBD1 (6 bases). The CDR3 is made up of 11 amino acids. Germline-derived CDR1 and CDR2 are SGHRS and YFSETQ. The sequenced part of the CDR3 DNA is TGCGCCAGCAAACAGGGAGACACA. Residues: CASKQGDT. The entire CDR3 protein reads CASKQGDTIYF.

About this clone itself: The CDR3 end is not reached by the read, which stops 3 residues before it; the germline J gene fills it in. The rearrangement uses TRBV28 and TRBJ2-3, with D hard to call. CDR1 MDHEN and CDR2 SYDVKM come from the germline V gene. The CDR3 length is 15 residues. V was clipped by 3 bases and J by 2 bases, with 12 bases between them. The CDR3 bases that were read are TGTGCCAGCAGTTTCCGGTCCCCTAACACAGATACG. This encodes CASSFRSPNTDT. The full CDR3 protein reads CASSFRSPNTDTQYF.

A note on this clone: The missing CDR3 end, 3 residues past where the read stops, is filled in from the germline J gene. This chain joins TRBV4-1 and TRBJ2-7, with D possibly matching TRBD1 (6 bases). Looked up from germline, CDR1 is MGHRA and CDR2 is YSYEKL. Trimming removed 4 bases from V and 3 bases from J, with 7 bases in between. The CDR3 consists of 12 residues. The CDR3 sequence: CASSLRGYEQYF. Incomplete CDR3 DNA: TGCGCCAGCAGCCTCAGGGGCTACGAG.

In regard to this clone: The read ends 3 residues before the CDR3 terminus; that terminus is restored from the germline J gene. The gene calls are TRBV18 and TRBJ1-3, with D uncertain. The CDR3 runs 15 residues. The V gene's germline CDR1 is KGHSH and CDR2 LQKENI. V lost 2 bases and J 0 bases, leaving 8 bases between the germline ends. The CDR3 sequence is CASSPNAVSGNTIYF. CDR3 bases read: TGTGCCAGCTCACCAAACGCAGTCTCTGGAAACACC.

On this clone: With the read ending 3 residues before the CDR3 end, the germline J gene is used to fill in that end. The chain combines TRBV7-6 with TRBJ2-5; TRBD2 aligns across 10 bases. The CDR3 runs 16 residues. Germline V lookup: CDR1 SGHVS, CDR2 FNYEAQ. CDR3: CASSYGLAEYTDTQYF. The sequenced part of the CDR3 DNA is TGTGCCAGCAGCTACGGACTAGCGGAATACACAGATACC.

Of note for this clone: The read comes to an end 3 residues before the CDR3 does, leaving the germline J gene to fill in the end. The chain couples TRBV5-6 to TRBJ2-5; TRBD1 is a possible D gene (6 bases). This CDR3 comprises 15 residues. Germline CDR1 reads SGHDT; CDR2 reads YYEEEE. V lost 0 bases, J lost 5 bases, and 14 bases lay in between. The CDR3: CASSLVAQGIETQYF. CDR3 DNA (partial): TGTGCCAGCAGCTTGGTGGCACAGGGCATCGAGACC.

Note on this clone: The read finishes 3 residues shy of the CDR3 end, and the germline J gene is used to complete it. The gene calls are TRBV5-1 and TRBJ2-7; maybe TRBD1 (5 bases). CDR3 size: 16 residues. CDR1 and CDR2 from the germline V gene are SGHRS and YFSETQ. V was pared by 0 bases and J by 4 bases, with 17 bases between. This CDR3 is CASSLAGQGNIYEQYF. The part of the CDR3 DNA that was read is TGCGCCAGCAGCTTGGCAGGGCAGGGCAACATTTACGAG.

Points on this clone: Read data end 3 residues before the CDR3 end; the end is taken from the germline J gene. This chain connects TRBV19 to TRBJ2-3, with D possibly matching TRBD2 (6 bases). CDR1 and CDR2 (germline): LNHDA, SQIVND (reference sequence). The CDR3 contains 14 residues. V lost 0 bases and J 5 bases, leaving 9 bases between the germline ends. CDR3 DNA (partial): TGTGCCAGTAGTATAGAGGCCGGGGGAGATACG. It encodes CASSIEAGGDT. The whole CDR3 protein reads CASSIEAGGDTQYF.

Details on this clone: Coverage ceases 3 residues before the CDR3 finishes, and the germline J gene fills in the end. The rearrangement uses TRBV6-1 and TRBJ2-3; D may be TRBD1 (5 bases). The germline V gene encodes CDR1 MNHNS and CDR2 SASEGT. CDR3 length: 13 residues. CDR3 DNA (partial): TGTGCCAGCAGTGTTTCGCAGGGTGGGACG. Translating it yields CASSVSQGGT. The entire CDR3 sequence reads CASSVSQGGTQYF.

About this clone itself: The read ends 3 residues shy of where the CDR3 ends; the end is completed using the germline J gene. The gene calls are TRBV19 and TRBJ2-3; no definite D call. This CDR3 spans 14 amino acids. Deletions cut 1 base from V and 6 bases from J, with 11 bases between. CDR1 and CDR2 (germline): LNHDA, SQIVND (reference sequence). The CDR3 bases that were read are TGTGCCAGTAGTATAGGAGCAACCAGGGATACG. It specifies CASSIGATRDT. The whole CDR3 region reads CASSIGATRDTQYF.

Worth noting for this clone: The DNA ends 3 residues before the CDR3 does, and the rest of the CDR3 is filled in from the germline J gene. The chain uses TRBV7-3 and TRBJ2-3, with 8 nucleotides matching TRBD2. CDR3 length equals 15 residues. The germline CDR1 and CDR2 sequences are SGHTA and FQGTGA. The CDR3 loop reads CASSLNSGGQETQYF. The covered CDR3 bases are TGTGCCAGCAGCTTAAACTCGGGGGGGCAAGAGACG.

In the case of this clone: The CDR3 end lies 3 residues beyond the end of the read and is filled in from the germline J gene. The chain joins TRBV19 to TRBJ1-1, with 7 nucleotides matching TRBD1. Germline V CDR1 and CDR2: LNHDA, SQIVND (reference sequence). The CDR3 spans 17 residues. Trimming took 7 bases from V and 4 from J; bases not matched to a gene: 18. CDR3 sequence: CASTVQETGWVSTEAFF. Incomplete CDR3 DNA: TGTGCCAGTACCGTGCAGGAGACAGGGTGGGTGAGCACTGAA.

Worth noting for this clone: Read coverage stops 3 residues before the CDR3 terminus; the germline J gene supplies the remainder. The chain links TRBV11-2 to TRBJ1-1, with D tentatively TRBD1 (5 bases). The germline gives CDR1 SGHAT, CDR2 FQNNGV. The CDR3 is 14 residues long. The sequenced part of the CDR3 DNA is TGTGCCAGCAGCTTAGACGGGACTGAGTACGAA. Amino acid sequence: CASSLDGTEYE. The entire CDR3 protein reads CASSLDGTEYEAFF. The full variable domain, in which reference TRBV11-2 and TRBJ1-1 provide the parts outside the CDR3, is EAGVAQSPRYKIIEKRQSVAFWCNPISGHATLYWYQQILGQGPKLLIQFQNNGVVDDSQLPKDRFSAERLKGVDSTLKIQPAKLEDSAVYLCASSLDGTEYEAFFGQGTRLTVV.

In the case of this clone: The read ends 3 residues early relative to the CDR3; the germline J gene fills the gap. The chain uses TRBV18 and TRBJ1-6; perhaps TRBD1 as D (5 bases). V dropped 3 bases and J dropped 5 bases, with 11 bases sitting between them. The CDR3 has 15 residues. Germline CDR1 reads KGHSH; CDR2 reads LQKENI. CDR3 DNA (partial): TGTGCCAGCTCACCGGGGGGAGGTAATAATTCACCC. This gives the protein CASSPGGGNNSP. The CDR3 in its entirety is CASSPGGGNNSPLHF.

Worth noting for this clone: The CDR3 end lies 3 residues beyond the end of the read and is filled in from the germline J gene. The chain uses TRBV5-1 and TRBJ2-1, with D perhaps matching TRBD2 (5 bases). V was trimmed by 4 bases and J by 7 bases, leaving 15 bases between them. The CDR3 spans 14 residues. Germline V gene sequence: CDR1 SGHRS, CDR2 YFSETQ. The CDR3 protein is CASSQITRFNEQFF. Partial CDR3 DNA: TGCGCCAGCAGCCAGATTACTAGGTTTAATGAG.

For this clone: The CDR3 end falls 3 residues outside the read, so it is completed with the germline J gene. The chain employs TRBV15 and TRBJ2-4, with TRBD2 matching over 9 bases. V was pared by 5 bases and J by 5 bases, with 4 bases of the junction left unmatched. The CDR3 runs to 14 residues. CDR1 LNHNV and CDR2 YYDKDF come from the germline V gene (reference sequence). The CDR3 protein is CATSERGAENIQYF. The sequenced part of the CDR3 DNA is TGTGCCACCAGCGAGCGGGGGGCCGAAAACATT.

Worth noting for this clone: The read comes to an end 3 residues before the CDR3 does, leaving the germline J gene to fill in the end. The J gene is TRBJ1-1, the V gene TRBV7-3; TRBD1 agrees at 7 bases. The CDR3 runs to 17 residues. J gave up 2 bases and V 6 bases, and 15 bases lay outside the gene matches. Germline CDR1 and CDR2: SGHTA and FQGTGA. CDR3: CASSQIPGQTSNTEAFF. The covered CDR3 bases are TGTGCCAGCAGTCAAATCCCGGGACAGACATCTAACACTGAA.